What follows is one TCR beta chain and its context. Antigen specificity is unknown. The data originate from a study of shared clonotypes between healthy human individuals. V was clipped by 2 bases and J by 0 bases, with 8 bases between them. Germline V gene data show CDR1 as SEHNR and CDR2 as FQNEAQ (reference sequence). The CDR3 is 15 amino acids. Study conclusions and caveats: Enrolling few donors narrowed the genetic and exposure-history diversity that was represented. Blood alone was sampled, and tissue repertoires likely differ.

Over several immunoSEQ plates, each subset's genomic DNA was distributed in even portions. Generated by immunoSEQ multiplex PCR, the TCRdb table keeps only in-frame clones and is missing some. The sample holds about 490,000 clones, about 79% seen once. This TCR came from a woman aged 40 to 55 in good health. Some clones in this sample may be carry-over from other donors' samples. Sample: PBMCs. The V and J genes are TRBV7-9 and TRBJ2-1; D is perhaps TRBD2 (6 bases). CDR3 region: CASSLSGPSYNEQFF. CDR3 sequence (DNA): TGTGCCAGCAGCTTAAGCGGGCCCTCCTACAATGAGCAGTTCTTC.